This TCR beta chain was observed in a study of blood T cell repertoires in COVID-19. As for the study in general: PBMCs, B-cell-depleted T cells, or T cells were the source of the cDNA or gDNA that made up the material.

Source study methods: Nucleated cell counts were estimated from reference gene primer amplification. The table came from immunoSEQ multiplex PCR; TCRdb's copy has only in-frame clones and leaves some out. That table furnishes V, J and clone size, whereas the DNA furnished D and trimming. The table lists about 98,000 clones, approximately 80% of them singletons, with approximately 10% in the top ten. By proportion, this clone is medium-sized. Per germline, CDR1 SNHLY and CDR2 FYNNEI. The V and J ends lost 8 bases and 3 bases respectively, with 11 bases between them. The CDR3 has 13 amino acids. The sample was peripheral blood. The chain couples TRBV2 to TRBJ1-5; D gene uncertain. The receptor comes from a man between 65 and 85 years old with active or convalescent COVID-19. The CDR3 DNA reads TGTGCCAGCGGGCGGGAAAACAATCAGCCCCAGCATTTT. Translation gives CASGRENNQPQHF. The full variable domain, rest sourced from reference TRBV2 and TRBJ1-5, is EPEVTQTPSHQVTQMGQEVILRCVPISNHLYFYWYRQILGQKVEFLVSFYNNEISEKSEIFDDQFSVERPDGSNFTLKIRSTKLEDSAMYFCASGRENNQPQHFGDGTRLSIL.